These 7 T cell receptor beta chains were sequenced from one sample in a study of cytomegalovirus exposure and HLA in healthy donors. Primers: 60 Vbeta forward and 13 Jbeta reverse. Libraries were prepared by immunoSEQ multiplex PCR; TCRdb keeps only in-frame clonotypes and omits some of them. Of 200,000 to 300,000 clones listed, about 80% are singletons. The sequencing sample was made of PBMCs. These receptor sequences come from a woman aged 60-75 years in good health and CMV-seropositive.

V and J are TRBV4-1 and TRBJ1-5; TRBD1 aligns across 7 bases. The length of the CDR3 is 17 residues. CDR1 is MGHRA, CDR2 YSYEKL, per germline. Trimming removed 0 bases from V and 5 bases from J; junction bases left unmatched: 10. CDR3 sequence: CASSQDLRQGGHQPQHF. Written as DNA, the CDR3 is TGCGCCAGCAGCCAAGATCTTCGACAGGGTGGGCATCAGCCCCAGCATTTT.

The chain joins TRBV7-2 to TRBJ2-7, with a tentative D call TRBD1 (5 bases). The ends were cut back, 5 bases at V and 6 bases at J, with 20 bases in the middle. Germline CDR1 is SGHTA and CDR2 is FQGNSA. This CDR3 has 15 amino acids. CDR3 nucleotide sequence: TGTGCCAGCAGCCCCGACCCCGCAGGGCTGGGCGAGCAGTACTTC. As protein: CASSPDPAGLGEQYF.

The chain joins TRBV7-9 to TRBJ1-4, with D tentatively TRBD1 (5 bases). This CDR3 has 14 residues. CDR1 is SEHNR, CDR2 FQNEAQ, per germline (reference sequence). Trimming cost V 1 base and J 8 bases, with 11 bases left between them. The DNA of the CDR3 is TGTGCCAGCAGCTTAGGACGCGGGGCGGAAAAACTGTTTTTT. It encodes CASSLGRGAEKLFF.

V gene TRBV13 combines with J gene TRBJ2-1, with 8 bases aligning to TRBD2. The CDR3 runs to 17 residues. The V and J ends lost 4 bases and 10 bases, in that order; junction bases with no gene match: 18. The germline CDR1 and CDR2 sequences are PRHDT and FYEKMQ (reference sequence). The CDR3 DNA reads TGTGCCAGCAGCTCCCCCGGTAGCGGGACCTCTTTAAGGGAGCAGTTCTTC. Amino acids: CASSSPGSGTSLREQFF. The full variable domain, in which reference TRBV13 and TRBJ2-1 provide the parts outside the CDR3, is AAGVIQSPRHLIKEKRETATLKCYPIPRHDTVYWYQQGPGQDPQFLISFYEKMQSDKGSIPDRFSAQQFSDYHSELNMSSLELGDSALYFCASSSPGSGTSLREQFFGPGTRLTVL.

This clone appeared a few times. CDR3 region: CASSPGTSPGELFF. Here the CDR3 DNA reads TGTGCCAGCAGCCCCGGGACTAGCCCCGGGGAGCTGTTTTTT. The chain couples TRBV7-3 to TRBJ2-2; 9 positions match TRBD2. V lost 5 bases to trimming and J lost 6 bases; unmatched junction nucleotides: 4. This CDR3 spans 14 amino acids. The germline gives CDR1 SGHTA, CDR2 FQGTGA.

The chain combines TRBV29-1 with TRBJ2-1, with D tentatively TRBD2 (6 bases). This CDR3 has 14 residues. V lost 4 bases, J lost 1 base, and 11 bases lay in between. Germline loops: CDR1 SQVTM, CDR2 ANQGSEA. In nucleotides, the CDR3 is TGCAGCGTTGGACTAGTTAATTCCTACAATGAGCAGTTCTTC. Encoded protein: CSVGLVNSYNEQFF.

The chain couples TRBV10-3 to TRBJ2-5; D might be TRBD2 (5 bases). Germline CDR1 and CDR2: ENHRY and SYGVKD. The V end lost 4 bases, the J end lost 2 bases, and 17 bases lay between the germline ends. The CDR3 runs to 16 residues. The DNA of the CDR3 is TGTGCCATCAGTGGGCGGCGAGAAAGCGGACAAGAGACCCAGTACTTC. Protein: CAISGRRESGQETQYF.